Listed below are T cell receptor beta chains from one sample, sequenced in a study of Ad26.COV2.S vaccination and SARS-CoV-2 variants. Measured with immunoSEQ multiplex PCR; TCRdb has only the in-frame clones, and not every one. The table lists fewer than 500,000 clones, 90% of them singletons. The specimen comprised peripheral blood, sampled in a trial of Ad26.COV2.S vaccine versus placebo. Receptor source: a person between 18 and 65 years old who received the Ad26.COV2.S COVID-19 vaccine or a placebo. Each CDR3 is given without its conserved first and last residue. A D gene is named only where the DNA matches it firmly.

V gene: TRBV27; J gene: TRBJ2-7; D gene: TRBD1; CDR3 protein: ASRGGQGLYEQY
V gene: TRBV6-1; J gene: TRBJ1-1; D gene: NA; CDR3 protein: ASSELPFSLNTEAF
V gene: TRBV2; J gene: TRBJ2-7; D gene: TRBD2; CDR3 protein: ASSEGLAGSHEQY
V gene: TRBV6-2/TRBV6-3; J gene: TRBJ1-1; D gene: NA; CDR3 protein: ASSLSRGIEAF
V gene: TRBV20-1; J gene: TRBJ1-5; D gene: NA; CDR3 protein: SAGGHDPQH
V gene: TRBV19; J gene: TRBJ1-5; D gene: NA; CDR3 protein: ASRLFTRGNPSQPQH
V gene: TRBV27; J gene: TRBJ2-1; D gene: NA; CDR3 protein: ASRGARRIYSYNEQF
V gene: TRBV9; J gene: TRBJ2-2; D gene: TRBD1; CDR3 protein: ASNNRQGSNTGELF
V gene: TRBV30; J gene: TRBJ1-3; D gene: TRBD1; CDR3 protein: AWSPGQISGNTIY
V gene: TRBV30; J gene: TRBJ2-5; D gene: NA; CDR3 protein: AWSVQGGTQY
V gene: TRBV20-1; J gene: TRBJ1-5; D gene: NA; CDR3 protein: SASLPLPGQPQH
V gene: TRBV6-5; J gene: TRBJ2-7; D gene: NA; CDR3 protein: ASSYSIDRSYEQY
V gene: TRBV5-6; J gene: TRBJ1-1; D gene: NA; CDR3 protein: ASSLYDRYTEAF
V gene: TRBV7-9; J gene: TRBJ2-5; D gene: NA; CDR3 protein: ASSWGNRETQY
V gene: TRBV6-6; J gene: TRBJ1-6; D gene: NA; CDR3 protein: ASSYAPGVESPLH
V gene: TRBV5-4; J gene: TRBJ2-1; D gene: TRBD2; CDR3 protein: ASSLGLAGFYNEQF
V gene: TRBV15; J gene: TRBJ2-3; D gene: TRBD2; CDR3 protein: ATSRKRAGLAGGRTDTQY
V gene: TRBV6-6; J gene: TRBJ1-2; D gene: NA; CDR3 protein: ASSSGSYGYT
V gene: TRBV28; J gene: TRBJ1-4; D gene: NA; CDR3 protein: ASSLPTANEKLF
V gene: TRBV30; J gene: TRBJ2-1; D gene: NA; CDR3 protein: AWSQGGGPYNEQF
V gene: TRBV7-2; J gene: TRBJ2-7; D gene: NA; CDR3 protein: ASSPGPGIGEQY
V gene: TRBV5-4; J gene: TRBJ2-5; D gene: NA; CDR3 protein: ASSLGVRGGPQETQY
V gene: TRBV7-9; J gene: TRBJ2-7; D gene: NA; CDR3 protein: ASSPTAHSYQSYEQY
V gene: TRBV4-2; J gene: TRBJ2-1; D gene: NA; CDR3 protein: ASSQEVRLALPNNEQF
V gene: TRBV9; J gene: TRBJ2-2; D gene: TRBD2; CDR3 protein: ASSEDPGTSGGTNTGELF
V gene: TRBV27; J gene: TRBJ2-7; D gene: TRBD2; CDR3 protein: ASSLKAGDRYEQY
V gene: TRBV28; J gene: TRBJ2-7; D gene: TRBD1; CDR3 protein: ASNGQGARYEQY
V gene: TRBV7-2; J gene: TRBJ2-1; D gene: TRBD1; CDR3 protein: ASMYGTGRNEQF
V gene: TRBV4-3; J gene: TRBJ1-2; D gene: NA; CDR3 protein: ASSQAERGYGYT
V gene: TRBV20-1; J gene: TRBJ1-5; D gene: TRBD1; CDR3 protein: SASTGGNQPQH
V gene: TRBV9; J gene: TRBJ2-2; D gene: TRBD2; CDR3 protein: ASSVGLAGETGELF
V gene: TRBV9; J gene: TRBJ2-1; D gene: TRBD1; CDR3 protein: ASSVVSGGNEQF
V gene: TRBV19; J gene: TRBJ2-3; D gene: NA; CDR3 protein: ASSLTVLTSTDTQY
V gene: TRBV5-6; J gene: TRBJ2-7; D gene: TRBD1; CDR3 protein: ASSLGTGWAYEQY
V gene: TRBV30; J gene: TRBJ1-2; D gene: NA; CDR3 protein: AWRPRLVNYGYT
V gene: TRBV11-2; J gene: TRBJ2-2; D gene: NA; CDR3 protein: ASSSGPNTGELF
V gene: TRBV7-2; J gene: TRBJ2-1; D gene: TRBD2; CDR3 protein: ASSPGLAGANEQF
V gene: TRBV2; J gene: TRBJ2-3; D gene: TRBD2; CDR3 protein: ASSKRGAGTTDTQY
V gene: TRBV3-1/TRBV3-2; J gene: TRBJ1-1; D gene: NA; CDR3 protein: ASSQVRGEAF
V gene: TRBV2; J gene: TRBJ2-1; D gene: NA; CDR3 protein: ASMGGGSASEQF
V gene: TRBV24-1; J gene: TRBJ1-5; D gene: TRBD1; CDR3 protein: ATSEDRSGNQPQH
V gene: TRBV2; J gene: TRBJ2-4; D gene: NA; CDR3 protein: ASRGTGNIQY
V gene: TRBV6-5; J gene: TRBJ1-5; D gene: TRBD1; CDR3 protein: ASSRQGFGNQPQH
V gene: TRBV4-1; J gene: TRBJ2-1; D gene: TRBD2; CDR3 protein: ASTTSGEGNEQF
V gene: TRBV18; J gene: TRBJ1-2; D gene: NA; CDR3 protein: ASSQGDQGGGYT
V gene: TRBV5-3; J gene: TRBJ1-5; D gene: NA; CDR3 protein: ARSRGAGQPQH
V gene: TRBV7-2; J gene: TRBJ1-2; D gene: TRBD1; CDR3 protein: ASRETGGNYGYT
V gene: TRBV5-6; J gene: TRBJ2-7; D gene: NA; CDR3 protein: ASSWGWVTGNDEQY
V gene: TRBV6-4; J gene: TRBJ2-3; D gene: TRBD2; CDR3 protein: ASSAGGPTDTQY
V gene: TRBV7-2; J gene: TRBJ1-1; D gene: NA; CDR3 protein: ASSRIRGNTEAF
V gene: TRBV3-1/TRBV3-2; J gene: TRBJ2-5; D gene: TRBD2; CDR3 protein: ASSDYPSGTQETQY
V gene: TRBV30; J gene: TRBJ2-2; D gene: NA; CDR3 protein: AWNIMGDLNTGELF
V gene: TRBV5-1; J gene: TRBJ1-6; D gene: TRBD1; CDR3 protein: ASSLTRQGANSPLH
V gene: TRBV6-2/TRBV6-3; J gene: TRBJ2-1; D gene: NA; CDR3 protein: ASSYSRNGHSYNEQF
V gene: TRBV24-1; J gene: TRBJ2-5; D gene: NA; CDR3 protein: ATSDLGETQY
V gene: TRBV6-5; J gene: TRBJ2-5; D gene: TRBD2; CDR3 protein: ASSWGLDKETQY
V gene: TRBV19; J gene: TRBJ2-7; D gene: TRBD1; CDR3 protein: ASSDRASSHYEQY
V gene: TRBV6-5; J gene: TRBJ1-1; D gene: NA; CDR3 protein: ASSYKGVGFTEAF